The 18 T cell receptor beta chains below all came from one sample that was sequenced in a study of blood T cell repertoires in COVID-19. Produced via immunoSEQ multiplex PCR; TCRdb's table is partial and in-frame only. The sample contains 20,000 to 30,000 clones, around 95% of which appear only once. Sequenced material: peripheral blood. These receptors all stem from a human donor with active COVID-19. The donor label of this sample is uncertain.

V and J are TRBV4-3 and TRBJ2-7, with 8 bases aligning to TRBD1. The V and J ends lost 4 bases and 6 bases, in that order; junction bases with no gene match: 5. The germline gives CDR1 LGHNA, CDR2 YSLEER. The length of the CDR3 is 13 residues. The CDR3 nucleotides are TGCGCCAGCAGCCGGCAGGGGGCGAGCGAGCAGTACTTC. This encodes CASSRQGASEQYF.

V and J are TRBV6-5 and TRBJ2-1; 15 bases align to TRBD2. Germline-derived CDR1 and CDR2 are MNHEY and SVGAGI. V lost 5 bases and J lost 7; bases outside the gene matches: 3. The CDR3 length is 15 residues. The CDR3 loop is CASSRTSGGGNEQFF. The CDR3 DNA follows: TGTGCCAGCAGTCGGACTAGCGGGGGGGGTAATGAGCAGTTCTTC.

V is TRBV30 and J is TRBJ1-1; the match to TRBD1 covers 9 bases. CDR3 size: 15 residues. V was pared by 3 bases and J by 4 bases, with 9 bases of the junction left unmatched. The V gene's germline CDR1 is GTSNPN and CDR2 SVGIG (reference sequence). The CDR3 DNA reads TGTGCCTGGAGCGCGGGACAGGGTTTATCCACTGAAGCTTTCTTT. This encodes CAWSAGQGLSTEAFF.

This chain connects TRBV30 to TRBJ2-1, with a weak D call TRBD2 (6 bases). The V gene lost 1 base and the J gene lost 10 bases, with 11 bases spanning the gap. The CDR3 consists of 12 residues. Germline CDR1 GTSNPN, CDR2 SVGIG (reference sequence). The CDR3 here is CAWSARRGEQFF. The CDR3 bases are TGTGCCTGGAGTGCCCGCCGGGGGGAGCAGTTCTTC.

V and J are TRBV6-1 and TRBJ2-4, with 7 bases fitting TRBD2. This CDR3 is 16 amino acids long. V shed 1 base and J 7 bases; nucleotides not matched to a gene: 10. Germline CDR1 and CDR2: MNHNS and SASEGT. The CDR3 protein is CASSEGGGGKGNIQYF. The DNA of the CDR3 is TGTGCCAGCAGTGAAGGTGGGGGAGGGAAGGGGAACATTCAGTACTTC.

The chain combines TRBV28 with TRBJ2-1; TRBD2 aligns across 7 bases. This CDR3 region has 15 residues. V lost 5 bases, J lost 0 bases, and 4 bases stayed unmatched. The germline V gene has CDR1 MDHEN and CDR2 SYDVKM. Here the CDR3 reads CASSPGTNSYNEQFF. CDR3 DNA: TGTGCCAGCAGTCCCGGGACTAACTCCTACAATGAGCAGTTCTTC.

The genes are TRBV2 and TRBJ1-4, with TRBD1 identical over 8 bases. This CDR3 comprises 15 residues. CDR1 is SNHLY and CDR2 is FYNNEI in the germline V gene. The J segment lost 8 bases and the V segment lost 5 bases, leaving 10 bases of the junction unmatched. The CDR3: CASSRQGRSEEKLFF. In DNA, the CDR3 is TGTGCCAGCAGTAGACAGGGGCGAAGTGAGGAAAAACTGTTTTTT.

The V gene is TRBV7-6, the J gene TRBJ2-1; the match to TRBD1 covers 9 bases. Germline loops: CDR1 SGHVS, CDR2 FNYEAQ. The ends lost 2 bases at V and 8 bases at J; junction bases unmatched: 19. The CDR3 contains 19 residues. In DNA form, the CDR3 reads TGTGCCAGCAGCTTAACAGGGGGCATCATAGCGGATGCTCGGGATGAGCAGTTCTTC. Translated, it gives CASSLTGGIIADARDEQFF.

The V gene is TRBV10-3, the J gene TRBJ2-5; D remains ambiguous. V was pared by 3 bases and J by 5 bases, with 7 bases between. CDR3 length: 12 amino acids. The germline V gene has CDR1 ENHRY and CDR2 SYGVKD. CDR3 sequence (DNA): TGTGCCATCAGTGAAAACGGGGAGACCCAGTACTTC. The encoded protein is CAISENGETQYF.

This clone was observed once. The gene calls are TRBV3-1 (or the pseudogene TRBV3-2) and TRBJ1-1; D is unclear. The ends were cut back, 1 base at V and 4 bases at J, with 10 bases in the middle. This CDR3 region has 14 residues. Germline V lookup: CDR1 LGHDT, CDR2 YNNKEL (reference sequence). The CDR3 DNA sequence: TGTGCCAGCAGCCAAGTTCGGGGAGTCACTGAAGCTTTCTTT. Protein: CASSQVRGVTEAFF.

The V and J genes are TRBV9 and TRBJ1-4, with 7 bases fitting TRBD1. With 3 bases clipped from V and 7 bases from J, the junction kept 12 bases outside the gene matches. The CDR3 totals 16 residues. From germline, CDR1 is SGDLS and CDR2 YYNGEE. The CDR3 is CASSDPDREIGEKLFF. The CDR3 DNA is TGTGCCAGCAGCGACCCAGACAGGGAAATAGGTGAAAAACTGTTTTTT.

As DNA, the CDR3 is TGCGCCAGCAGCCTCTACGGGACTAGCGGGGGGGCCGACACCGGGGAGCTGTTTTTT. Amino acid sequence: CASSLYGTSGGADTGELFF. This chain joins TRBV23-1 and TRBJ2-2; the match to TRBD2 covers 16 bases. TRBV23-1 is annotated as an ORF whose role is uncertain. This CDR3 is built from 19 residues. V lost 6 bases and J lost 3; bases outside the gene matches: 10.

V usage is TRBV7-9 and J usage is TRBJ1-1; perhaps TRBD1 as D (6 bases). V lost 7 bases and J 1 base, leaving 10 bases between the germline ends. Germline CDR1 is SEHNR and CDR2 is FQNEAQ (reference sequence). This CDR3 spans 13 amino acids. The CDR3 protein is CASTTGSNTEAFF. The CDR3 bases are TGTGCCAGCACTACAGGGTCGAACACTGAAGCTTTCTTT. The full variable domain, completed using reference TRBV7-9 and TRBJ1-1, is DTGVSQNPRHKITKRGQNVTFRCDPISEHNRLYWYRQTLGQGPEFLTYFQNEAQLEKSRLLSDRFSAERPKGSFSTLEIQRTEQGDSAMYLCASTTGSNTEAFFGQGTRLTVV.

This sequence joins TRBV5-4 and TRBJ2-5; D might be TRBD1 (6 bases). The CDR3 spans 14 residues. Trimming left V 1 base short and J 5 bases short, with 12 bases between. Germline V gene data show CDR1 as SGHNT and CDR2 as YYREEE (reference sequence). The CDR3 bases are TGTGCCAGCAGCTTGCCGGGACAACGGGAGACCCAGTACTTC. Its protein is CASSLPGQRETQYF. Variable domain in full (rest from reference TRBV5-4 and TRBJ2-5): ETGVTQSPTHLIKTRGQQVTLRCSSQSGHNTVSWYQQALGQGPQFIFQYYREEENGRGNFPPRFSGLQFPNYSSELNVNALELDDSALYLCASSLPGQRETQYFGPGTRLLVL.

In its sample, this clone was seen once. V usage is TRBV18 and J usage is TRBJ1-2; 9 nucleotides line up with TRBD1. V lost 0 bases, J lost 6 bases, and 5 bases stayed unmatched. The CDR3 is 15 amino acids. From germline, CDR1 is KGHSH and CDR2 LQKENI. The CDR3 here is CASSPPGTGQDGYTF. CDR3 in DNA: TGTGCCAGCTCACCACCCGGGACAGGGCAAGATGGCTACACCTTC.

The CDR3 DNA follows: TGCGCCAGCAGCCGGACAGGAGGACAGGGGCCCAACACTGAAGCTTTCTTT. Translated, it gives CASSRTGGQGPNTEAFF. V gene TRBV4-1 combines with J gene TRBJ1-1, with 9 bases lining up with TRBD1. The germline V gene encodes CDR1 MGHRA and CDR2 YSYEKL. J lost 2 bases, V lost 4 bases, and 11 bases had no gene match. CDR3 length equals 17 residues.

The chain joins TRBV28 to TRBJ1-5, with 8 bases identical to TRBD1. After removal of 7 bases from V and 1 base from J, the junction contained 6 bases not matched to a gene. From germline, CDR1 is MDHEN and CDR2 SYDVKM. CDR3 length equals 15 residues. The CDR3 DNA reads as TGTGCCAGCACCCGAAGGACAGGGAGCAATCAGCCCCAGCATTTT. This sequence encodes CASTRRTGSNQPQHF.

This rearrangement joins TRBV27 to TRBJ1-6; 9 bases align to TRBD1. The CDR3 runs to 16 residues. The germline V gene encodes CDR1 MNHEY and CDR2 SMNVEV (reference sequence). V was clipped by 7 bases and J by 6 bases; unmatched bases: 10. The CDR3 is CASTPSGTGSNSPLHF. As DNA, the CDR3 is TGTGCCAGCACCCCTTCCGGGACAGGGTCTAATTCACCCCTCCACTTT.